This is a list of T cell receptor beta chains from one sample in a study of low-dose radiotherapy and immunotherapy resistance in tumors. MiXCR was run by TCRdb on the reads, yielding one entry per CDR3 protein. The data contain 57,000 or so distinct CDR3 sequences, approximately 26% of them singletons. Specimen: PBMCs, collected before treatment. Every receptor here comes from a male donor with prostate cancer. CDR3s include the opening cysteine and the closing phenylalanine or tryptophan. A D gene is named only where the DNA matches it firmly. The listing skips clone size in some rows; elsewhere it reads once, few, many or a size class.

D gene: .
J gene: TRBJ2-1
V gene: TRBV14
clone size: many
CDR3 DNA: TGTGCCAGCAGCCAAGTGGTGGCTTCCTACAATGAGCAGTTCTTC
CDR3 protein: CASSQVVASYNEQFF

D gene: .
J gene: TRBJ2-7
V gene: TRBV28
clone size: many
CDR3 DNA: TGTGCCAGCAGTTTTCAGGGGGGAGGCCTCCCCCACGAGCAGTACTTC
CDR3 protein: CASSFQGGGLPHEQYF

D gene: TRBD2
J gene: TRBJ2-2
V gene: TRBV5-4
clone size: many
CDR3 DNA: TGTGCCAGCAGCCTGGTAGCGGGAACCGGGGAGCTGTTTTTT
CDR3 protein: CASSLVAGTGELFF

D gene: .
J gene: TRBJ2-6
V gene: TRBV7-2
clone size: many
CDR3 DNA: TGTGCCAGCAGCTTAGTGTCTATCTCTGGGGCCAACGTCCTGACTTTC
CDR3 protein: CASSLVSISGANVLTF

D gene: .
J gene: TRBJ1-2
V gene: TRBV11-2
clone size: many
CDR3 DNA: TGTGCCAGCAGCTTCGGGGAGGCGAACTATGGCTACACCTTC
CDR3 protein: CASSFGEANYGYTF

D gene: .
J gene: TRBJ2-3
V gene: TRBV30
clone size: many
CDR3 DNA: TGTGCCCGGCGCTTAGGGGGGGCTAGCACAGATACGCAGTATTTT
CDR3 protein: CARRLGGASTDTQYF

D gene: .
J gene: TRBJ2-1
V gene: TRBV19
clone size: many
CDR3 DNA: TGTGCCAGTAGTATATCGGGGGGCCTGTATAACAATGAGCAGTTCTTC
CDR3 protein: CASSISGGLYNNEQFF

D gene: .
J gene: TRBJ1-5
V gene: TRBV28
clone size: many
CDR3 DNA: TGTGCCAGCAGTTTCACCACACGCAATCAGCCCCAGCATTTT
CDR3 protein: CASSFTTRNQPQHF

D gene: .
J gene: TRBJ2-3
V gene: TRBV12-3/TRBV12-4
clone size: many
CDR3 DNA: TGTGCCAGCAGCCTACAAGTGGCTACGCAGTATTTT
CDR3 protein: CASSLQVATQYF

D gene: TRBD1
J gene: TRBJ2-7
V gene: TRBV5-1
clone size: many
CDR3 DNA: TGCGCCAGCAGCTTGGGAGGGACAGGGAGCGAGCAGTACTTC
CDR3 protein: CASSLGGTGSEQYF

D gene: .
J gene: TRBJ2-3
V gene: TRBV11-2
clone size: .
CDR3 DNA: TGTGCCAGCAGCTTAGGACAGGCGGGAACTAGCACAGATACGCAGTATTTT
CDR3 protein: CASSLGQAGTSTDTQYF

D gene: .
J gene: TRBJ2-1
V gene: TRBV27
clone size: many
CDR3 DNA: TGTGCCAGCAGTGAGGACAGCTACTACAATGAGCAGTTCTTC
CDR3 protein: CASSEDSYYNEQFF

D gene: TRBD2
J gene: TRBJ2-7
V gene: TRBV9
clone size: .
CDR3 DNA: TGTGCCAGCAGCGTAGCGGGGACTAGAGCCACCTACGAGCAGTACTTC
CDR3 protein: CASSVAGTRATYEQYF

D gene: .
J gene: TRBJ2-1
V gene: TRBV12-3/TRBV12-4
clone size: many
CDR3 DNA: TGTGCCAGCAGCCCGACTAGAAATGAGCAGTTCTTC
CDR3 protein: CASSPTRNEQFF

D gene: .
J gene: TRBJ1-1
V gene: TRBV4-1
clone size: .
CDR3 DNA: TGCGCCAGCAGCCCCCCAGGGGAAGGTGCTGAAGCTTTCTTT
CDR3 protein: CASSPPGEGAEAFF

D gene: .
J gene: TRBJ2-1
V gene: TRBV5-1
clone size: many
CDR3 DNA: TGCGCCAGCAGCCCGGGACCGCTGATCTACAATGAGCAGTTCTTC
CDR3 protein: CASSPGPLIYNEQFF

D gene: .
J gene: TRBJ2-5
V gene: TRBV9
clone size: .
CDR3 DNA: TGTGCCAGCAGCGCGGGGACGGTACAAGAGACCCAGTACTTC
CDR3 protein: CASSAGTVQETQYF

D gene: .
J gene: TRBJ2-3
V gene: TRBV20-1
clone size: many
CDR3 DNA: TGCAGTGCTAGAGGTTGGGGGGAGGCTAACACAGATACGCAGTATTTT
CDR3 protein: CSARGWGEANTDTQYF

D gene: .
J gene: TRBJ1-1
V gene: TRBV5-4
clone size: many
CDR3 DNA: TGTGCCAGCAGCTTGCGACGGAACACTGAAGCTTTCTTT
CDR3 protein: CASSLRRNTEAFF

D gene: .
J gene: TRBJ2-1
V gene: TRBV7-3
clone size: .
CDR3 DNA: TGTGCCAGCAGCTTAGCGACAGCCAATGAGCAGTTCTTC
CDR3 protein: CASSLATANEQFF

D gene: .
J gene: TRBJ2-1
V gene: TRBV11-2
clone size: .
CDR3 DNA: TGTGCCAGCAGCTTAGTGCGGAGCTCCTACAATGAGCAGTTCTTC
CDR3 protein: CASSLVRSSYNEQFF

D gene: TRBD1
J gene: TRBJ1-1
V gene: TRBV2
clone size: many
CDR3 DNA: TGTGCCAGCAGCGGACAGGGCCGGAACACTGAAGCTTTCTTT
CDR3 protein: CASSGQGRNTEAFF

D gene: .
J gene: TRBJ1-2
V gene: TRBV29-1
clone size: many
CDR3 DNA: TGCAGCGCTGGGGGAGGGGGATATGGCTACACCTTC
CDR3 protein: CSAGGGGYGYTF

D gene: .
J gene: TRBJ1-2
V gene: TRBV30
clone size: many
CDR3 DNA: TGTGCCTGGAGTGTACCGACACCATGGGGAGATGGCTACACCTTC
CDR3 protein: CAWSVPTPWGDGYTF

D gene: .
J gene: TRBJ1-1
V gene: TRBV7-8
clone size: many
CDR3 DNA: TGTGCCAGCAGCTTAGGGAGGAACACTGAAGCTTTCTTT
CDR3 protein: CASSLGRNTEAFF

D gene: .
J gene: TRBJ1-1
V gene: TRBV3-1
clone size: many
CDR3 DNA: TGTGCCAGCAGCCCCTCCAGGGTGAACACTGAAGCTTTCTTT
CDR3 protein: CASSPSRVNTEAFF

D gene: TRBD2
J gene: TRBJ2-7
V gene: TRBV6-2/TRBV6-3
clone size: once
CDR3 DNA: TGTGCCAGCACCCAAGGAGCGGGATTCGTCCCTGGCAACGAGCAGTACTTC
CDR3 protein: CASTQGAGFVPGNEQYF

D gene: TRBD1
J gene: TRBJ1-2
V gene: TRBV5-1
clone size: many
CDR3 DNA: TGCGCCAGCAGCCGACCGCAGGGGGCGCAGGACGGCTACACCTTC
CDR3 protein: CASSRPQGAQDGYTF

D gene: .
J gene: TRBJ1-5
V gene: TRBV5-4
clone size: many
CDR3 DNA: TGTGCCAGCAGCCCCGGGACGGGTGACAATCAGCCCCAGCATTTT
CDR3 protein: CASSPGTGDNQPQHF

D gene: .
J gene: TRBJ2-2
V gene: TRBV5-1
clone size: .
CDR3 DNA: TGCGCCAGCAGCTTGTCAACAGCGAACACCGGGGAGCTGTTTTTT
CDR3 protein: CASSLSTANTGELFF

D gene: TRBD2
J gene: TRBJ2-1
V gene: TRBV20-1
clone size: .
CDR3 DNA: TGCAGTGCTAGTGGGCTAGCGGGAGGCGCCTCCTACAATGAGCAGTTCTTC
CDR3 protein: CSASGLAGGASYNEQFF

D gene: TRBD2
J gene: TRBJ2-1
V gene: TRBV3-1
clone size: many
CDR3 DNA: TGTGCCAGCAGCCAACGCCAAAGCGGGACTAGCGGGAGGTATGAGCAGTTCTTC
CDR3 protein: CASSQRQSGTSGRYEQFF

D gene: TRBD2
J gene: TRBJ2-3
V gene: TRBV4-1
clone size: many
CDR3 DNA: TGCGCCAGCAGTCCGGGAGGACGTAGCACAGATACGCAGTATTTT
CDR3 protein: CASSPGGRSTDTQYF

D gene: TRBD2
J gene: TRBJ2-3
V gene: TRBV30
clone size: many
CDR3 DNA: TGTGCCTGGAGCCTCACCCTAGCGGGGGGGCAAGGGGTTACGCAGTATTTT
CDR3 protein: CAWSLTLAGGQGVTQYF

D gene: TRBD1
J gene: TRBJ2-7
V gene: TRBV5-4
clone size: .
CDR3 DNA: TGTGCCAGCAGCGGGGGACAGGGGTTCACCTACGAGCAGTACTTC
CDR3 protein: CASSGGQGFTYEQYF

D gene: .
J gene: TRBJ2-1
V gene: TRBV24-1
clone size: many
CDR3 DNA: TGTGCCACCAGTGATTTGTGGGGGAGCTCCTACAATGAGCAGTTCTTC
CDR3 protein: CATSDLWGSSYNEQFF

D gene: .
J gene: TRBJ2-7
V gene: TRBV7-2
clone size: many
CDR3 DNA: TGTGCCAGCAGCTTGTACTACGAGCAGTACTTC
CDR3 protein: CASSLYYEQYF

D gene: .
J gene: TRBJ1-4
V gene: TRBV28
clone size: .
CDR3 DNA: TGTGCCAGCATCATGAGGTCAGCAACTAATGAAAAACTGTTTTTT
CDR3 protein: CASIMRSATNEKLFF

D gene: TRBD1
J gene: TRBJ2-7
V gene: TRBV28
clone size: .
CDR3 DNA: TGTGCCAGCAGGTCGGGACAGGGAAACGAGCAGTACTTC
CDR3 protein: CASRSGQGNEQYF

D gene: .
J gene: TRBJ1-2
V gene: TRBV6-6
clone size: many
CDR3 DNA: TGTGCCAGCAGCAAAGCCGGGGGGCCCCCAGGCTACACCTTC
CDR3 protein: CASSKAGGPPGYTF

D gene: .
J gene: TRBJ2-7
V gene: TRBV28
clone size: many
CDR3 DNA: TGTGCCAGCAGTGTGGGCAGGGTCCACGAGCAGTACTTC
CDR3 protein: CASSVGRVHEQYF

D gene: TRBD1
J gene: TRBJ1-2
V gene: TRBV27
clone size: many
CDR3 DNA: TGTGCCAGCGGATATAACAGGGGGTTCTATGGCTACACCTTC
CDR3 protein: CASGYNRGFYGYTF

D gene: .
J gene: TRBJ1-2
V gene: TRBV5-1
clone size: once
CDR3 DNA: TGCGCCAGCAGCGATGGGTCAGCCCCATTCGGCTACACCTTC
CDR3 protein: CASSDGSAPFGYTF

D gene: .
J gene: TRBJ2-7
V gene: TRBV5-1
clone size: medium-sized
CDR3 DNA: TGCGCCAGCAGCTTGGAATCGGGACCCTACGAGCAGTACTTC
CDR3 protein: CASSLESGPYEQYF

D gene: .
J gene: TRBJ2-2
V gene: TRBV2
clone size: many
CDR3 DNA: TGTGCCAGCAGTGAAGTCAGGGTTACCGGGGAGCTGTTTTTT
CDR3 protein: CASSEVRVTGELFF

D gene: TRBD2
J gene: TRBJ2-1
V gene: TRBV28
clone size: .
CDR3 DNA: TGTGCCAGCAAGCGGGCGGGGGGGAATGAGCAGTTCTTC
CDR3 protein: CASKRAGGNEQFF

D gene: .
J gene: TRBJ2-7
V gene: TRBV6-5
clone size: .
CDR3 DNA: TGTGCCAGCAGTTACCAACAGACGTATGAGCAGTACTTC
CDR3 protein: CASSYQQTYEQYF

D gene: .
J gene: TRBJ1-6
V gene: TRBV2
clone size: many
CDR3 DNA: TGTGCCAGCACCATAAGAGGGGGACGGGATAATTCACCCCTCCACTTT
CDR3 protein: CASTIRGGRDNSPLHF

D gene: .
J gene: TRBJ2-1
V gene: TRBV4-1
clone size: many
CDR3 DNA: TGCGCCAGCAGCCAAGCCCTGGGGGACAATGAGCAGTTCTTC
CDR3 protein: CASSQALGDNEQFF

D gene: TRBD2
J gene: TRBJ2-5
V gene: TRBV25-1
clone size: .
CDR3 DNA: TGTGCCAGCAGTCCTCGGACTAGCGGGACCCAAGAGACCCAGTACTTC
CDR3 protein: CASSPRTSGTQETQYF

D gene: TRBD1
J gene: TRBJ2-1
V gene: TRBV7-9
clone size: many
CDR3 DNA: TGTGCCAGCAGCTTCGTGACAGGGTCTACGGATGAGCAGTTCTTC
CDR3 protein: CASSFVTGSTDEQFF

D gene: TRBD2
J gene: TRBJ2-2
V gene: TRBV5-4
clone size: many
CDR3 DNA: TGTGCCAGCAGCCCTGGGGGCGGACTAGCGGTGCTGGGAACCGGGGAGCTGTTTTTT
CDR3 protein: CASSPGGGLAVLGTGELFF

D gene: TRBD1
J gene: TRBJ1-3
V gene: TRBV7-2
clone size: many
CDR3 DNA: TGTGCCAGCAGCTCTCACGGGACAGGTTCTGGAAACACCATATATTTT
CDR3 protein: CASSSHGTGSGNTIYF

D gene: TRBD2
J gene: TRBJ2-3
V gene: TRBV30
clone size: many
CDR3 DNA: TGTGCCTGGAGAGGGGACTTCGGGGGGACAGATACGCAGTATTTT
CDR3 protein: CAWRGDFGGTDTQYF

D gene: TRBD2
J gene: TRBJ2-6
V gene: TRBV15
clone size: many
CDR3 DNA: TGTGCCACCAGCAGAGATACGAGCGGGGGGGCCGCTGGGGCCAACGTCCTGACTTTC
CDR3 protein: CATSRDTSGGAAGANVLTF

D gene: .
J gene: TRBJ1-1
V gene: TRBV14
clone size: many
CDR3 DNA: TGTGCCAGCAAAGAGGGTTTGAACACTGAAGCTTTCTTT
CDR3 protein: CASKEGLNTEAFF

D gene: TRBD2
J gene: TRBJ2-1
V gene: TRBV5-1
clone size: many
CDR3 DNA: TGCGCCAGCGGGGCTAGCGGGACGAGCTCCTACAATGAGCAGTTCTTC
CDR3 protein: CASGASGTSSYNEQFF

D gene: TRBD2
J gene: TRBJ2-1
V gene: TRBV3-1
clone size: .
CDR3 DNA: TGTGCCAGCAGCCCTGGACTAGCGGGACCTGAGCAGTTCTTC
CDR3 protein: CASSPGLAGPEQFF

D gene: TRBD1
J gene: TRBJ2-7
V gene: TRBV20-1
clone size: .
CDR3 DNA: TGCAGTGCTAGAGTACGCCGGGACAGCCTCTCCGAGCAGTACTTC
CDR3 protein: CSARVRRDSLSEQYF